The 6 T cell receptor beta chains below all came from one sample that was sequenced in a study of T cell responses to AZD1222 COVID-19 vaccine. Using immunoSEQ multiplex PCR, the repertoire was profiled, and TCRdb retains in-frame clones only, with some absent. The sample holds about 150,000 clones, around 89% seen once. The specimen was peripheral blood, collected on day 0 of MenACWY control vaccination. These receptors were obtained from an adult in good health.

This CDR3 reads CASSLPPMRAFF. For the CDR3, the DNA is TGTGCCAGCAGCTTACCCCCCATGCGCGCTTTCTTT. This sequence joins TRBV7-2 and TRBJ1-1; D is uncertain. The CDR3 consists of 12 residues. Trimming stripped 2 bases from V and 11 bases from J, with 12 bases between. Germline CDR1 reads SGHTA; CDR2 reads FQGNSA.

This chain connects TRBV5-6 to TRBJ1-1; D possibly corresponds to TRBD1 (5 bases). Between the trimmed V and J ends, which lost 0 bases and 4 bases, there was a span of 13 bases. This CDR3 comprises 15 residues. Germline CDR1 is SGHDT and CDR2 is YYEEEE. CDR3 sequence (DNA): TGTGCCAGCAGCTTGGGTAGGGGTATGGTCACTGAAGCTTTCTTT. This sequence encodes CASSLGRGMVTEAFF.

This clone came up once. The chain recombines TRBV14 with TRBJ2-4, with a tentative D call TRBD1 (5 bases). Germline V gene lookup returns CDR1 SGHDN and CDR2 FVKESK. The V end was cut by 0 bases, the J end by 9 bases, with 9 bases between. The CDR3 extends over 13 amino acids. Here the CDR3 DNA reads TGTGCCAGCAGCCAAGATTTAGGGGCCATTCAGTACTTC. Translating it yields CASSQDLGAIQYF.

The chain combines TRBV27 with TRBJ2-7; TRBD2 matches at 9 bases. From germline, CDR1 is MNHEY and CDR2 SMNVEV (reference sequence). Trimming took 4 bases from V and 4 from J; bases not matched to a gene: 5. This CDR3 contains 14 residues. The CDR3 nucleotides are TGTGCCAGCAGTTCCTTAGCGGGAGTTTACGAGCAGTACTTC. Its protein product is CASSSLAGVYEQYF.

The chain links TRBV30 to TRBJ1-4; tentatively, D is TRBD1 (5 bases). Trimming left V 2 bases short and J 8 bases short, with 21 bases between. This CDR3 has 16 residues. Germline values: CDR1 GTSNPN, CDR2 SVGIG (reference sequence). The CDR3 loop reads CAWSISGAAEGEKLFF. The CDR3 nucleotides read TGTGCCTGGAGTATATCCGGGGCCGCCGAGGGGGAAAAACTGTTTTTT.

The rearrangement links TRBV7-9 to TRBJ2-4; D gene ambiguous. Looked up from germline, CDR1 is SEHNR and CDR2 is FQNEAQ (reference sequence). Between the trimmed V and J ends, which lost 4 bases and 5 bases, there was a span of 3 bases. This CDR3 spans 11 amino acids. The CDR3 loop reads CASSSQNIQYF. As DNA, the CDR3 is TGTGCCAGCAGCTCCCAAAACATTCAGTACTTC.